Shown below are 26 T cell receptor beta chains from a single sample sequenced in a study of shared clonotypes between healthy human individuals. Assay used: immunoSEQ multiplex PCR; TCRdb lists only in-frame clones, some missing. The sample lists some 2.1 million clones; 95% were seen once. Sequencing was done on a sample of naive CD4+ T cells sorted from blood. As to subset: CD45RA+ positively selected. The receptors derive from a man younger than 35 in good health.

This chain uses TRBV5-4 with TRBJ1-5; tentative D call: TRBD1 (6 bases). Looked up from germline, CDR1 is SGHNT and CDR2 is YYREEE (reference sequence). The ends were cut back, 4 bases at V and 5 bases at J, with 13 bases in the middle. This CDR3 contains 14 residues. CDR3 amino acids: CASSIQGADQPQHF. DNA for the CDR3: TGTGCCAGCAGCATACAGGGAGCTGATCAGCCCCAGCATTTT.

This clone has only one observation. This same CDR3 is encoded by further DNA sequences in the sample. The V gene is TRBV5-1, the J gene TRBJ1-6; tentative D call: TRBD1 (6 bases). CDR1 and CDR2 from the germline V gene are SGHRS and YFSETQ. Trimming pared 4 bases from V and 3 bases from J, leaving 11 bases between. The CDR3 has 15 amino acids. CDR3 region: CASSLDRGYNSPLHF. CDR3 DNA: TGCGCCAGCAGCCTGGACAGAGGCTATAATTCACCCCTCCACTTT.

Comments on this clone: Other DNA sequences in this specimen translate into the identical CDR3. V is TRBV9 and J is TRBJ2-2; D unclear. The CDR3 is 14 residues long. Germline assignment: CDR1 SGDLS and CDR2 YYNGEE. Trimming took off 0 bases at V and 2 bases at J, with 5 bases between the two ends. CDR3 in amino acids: CASSVGPNTGELFF. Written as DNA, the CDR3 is TGTGCCAGCAGCGTAGGGCCCAACACCGGGGAGCTGTTTTTT.

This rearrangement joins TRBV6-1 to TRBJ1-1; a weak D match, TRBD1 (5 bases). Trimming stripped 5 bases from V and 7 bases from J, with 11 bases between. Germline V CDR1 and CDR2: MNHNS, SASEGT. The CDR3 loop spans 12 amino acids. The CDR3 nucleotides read TGTGCCAGCAGTTTTGGGACCGTTGAAGCTTTCTTT. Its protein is CASSFGTVEAFF.

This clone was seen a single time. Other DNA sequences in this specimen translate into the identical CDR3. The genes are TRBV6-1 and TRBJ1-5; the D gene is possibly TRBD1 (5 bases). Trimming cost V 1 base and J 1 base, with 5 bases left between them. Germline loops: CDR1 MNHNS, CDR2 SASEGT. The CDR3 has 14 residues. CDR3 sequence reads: CASSEGGSNQPQHF. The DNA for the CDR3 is TGTGCCAGCAGTGAAGGGGGCAGCAATCAGCCCCAGCATTTT.

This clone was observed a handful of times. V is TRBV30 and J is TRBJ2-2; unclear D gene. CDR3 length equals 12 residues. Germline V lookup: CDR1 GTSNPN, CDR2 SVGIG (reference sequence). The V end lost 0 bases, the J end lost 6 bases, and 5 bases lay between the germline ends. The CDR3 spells CAWSVTPGELFF. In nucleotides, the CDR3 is TGTGCCTGGAGTGTAACCCCCGGGGAGCTGTTTTTT.

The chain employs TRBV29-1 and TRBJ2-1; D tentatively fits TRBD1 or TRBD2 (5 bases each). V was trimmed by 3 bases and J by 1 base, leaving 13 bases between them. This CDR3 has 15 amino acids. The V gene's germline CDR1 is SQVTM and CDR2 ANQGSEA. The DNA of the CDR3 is TGCAGCGTTGAGGAACTGGGGGAATCCTACAATGAGCAGTTCTTC. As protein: CSVEELGESYNEQFF.

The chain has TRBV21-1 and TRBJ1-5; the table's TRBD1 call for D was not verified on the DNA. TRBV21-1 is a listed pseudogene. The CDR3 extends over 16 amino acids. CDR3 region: CASRPTGVRSKQPQHF. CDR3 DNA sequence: TGTGCCAGCAGACCGACAGGGGTACGGTCTAAACAGCCCCAGCATTTT.

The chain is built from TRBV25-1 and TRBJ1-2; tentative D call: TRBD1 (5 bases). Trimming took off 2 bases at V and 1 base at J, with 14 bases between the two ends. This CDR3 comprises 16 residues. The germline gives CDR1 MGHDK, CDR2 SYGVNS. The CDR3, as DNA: TGTGCCAGCAGTGAAGCCGGGACGGGGGTTAACTATGGCTACACCTTC. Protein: CASSEAGTGVNYGYTF.

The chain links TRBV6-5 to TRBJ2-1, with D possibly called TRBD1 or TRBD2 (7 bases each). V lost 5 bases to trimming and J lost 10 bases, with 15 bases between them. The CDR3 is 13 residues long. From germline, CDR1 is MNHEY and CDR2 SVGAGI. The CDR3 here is CASSTLRGGEQFF. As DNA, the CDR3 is TGTGCCAGCAGTACCCTCAGGGGGGGAGAGCAGTTCTTC.

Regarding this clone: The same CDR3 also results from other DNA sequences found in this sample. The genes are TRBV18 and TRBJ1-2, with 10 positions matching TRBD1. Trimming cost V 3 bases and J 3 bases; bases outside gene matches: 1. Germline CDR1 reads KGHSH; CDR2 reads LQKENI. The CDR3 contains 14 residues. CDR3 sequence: CASSPGQGDYGYTF. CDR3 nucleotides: TGTGCCAGCTCACCCGGACAGGGGGACTATGGCTACACCTTC.

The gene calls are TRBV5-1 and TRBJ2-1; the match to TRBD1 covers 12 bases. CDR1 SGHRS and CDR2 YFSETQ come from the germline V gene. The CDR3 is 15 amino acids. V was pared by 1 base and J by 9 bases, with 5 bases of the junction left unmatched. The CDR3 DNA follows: TGCGCCAGCAGCTTGCCGGGACAGGGGGCGGGTGAGCAGTTCTTC. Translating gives CASSLPGQGAGEQFF.

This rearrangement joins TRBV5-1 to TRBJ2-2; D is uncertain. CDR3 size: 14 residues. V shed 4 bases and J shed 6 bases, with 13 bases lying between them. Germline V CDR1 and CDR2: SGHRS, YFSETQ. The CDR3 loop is CASSLGSNPGELFF. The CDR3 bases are TGCGCCAGCAGCCTGGGGTCAAACCCCGGGGAGCTGTTTTTT. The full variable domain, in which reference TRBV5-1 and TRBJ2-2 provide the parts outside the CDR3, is KAGVTQTPRYLIKTRGQQVTLSCSPISGHRSVSWYQQTPGQGLQFLFEYFSETQRNKGNFPGRFSGRQFSNSRSEMNVSTLELGDSALYLCASSLGSNPGELFFGEGSRLTVL.

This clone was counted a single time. Here the CDR3 reads CASSLGSPADGYEQYF. For the CDR3, the DNA is TGTGCCAGCAGTTTGGGGTCTCCGGCGGATGGCTACGAGCAGTACTTC. The rearrangement joins TRBV28 to TRBJ2-7; no reliable D call. The CDR3 sequence is 16 residues long. Germline lookup yields CDR1 MDHEN and CDR2 SYDVKM. V was clipped by 3 bases and J by 3 bases, with 18 bases between them.

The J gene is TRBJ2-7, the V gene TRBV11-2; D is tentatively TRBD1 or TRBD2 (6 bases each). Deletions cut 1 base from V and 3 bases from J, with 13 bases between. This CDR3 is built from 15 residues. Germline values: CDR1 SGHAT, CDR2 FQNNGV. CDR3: CASSLVGGGYYEQYF. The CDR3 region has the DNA TGTGCCAGCAGCTTAGTAGGAGGGGGTTACTACGAGCAGTACTTC.

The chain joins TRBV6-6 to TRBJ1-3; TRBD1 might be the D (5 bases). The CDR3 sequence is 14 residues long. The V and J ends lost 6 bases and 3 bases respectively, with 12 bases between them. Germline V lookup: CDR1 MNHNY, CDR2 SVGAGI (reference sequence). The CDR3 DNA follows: TGTGCCAGCAGCAGGGCAGGGATTGGAAACACCATATATTTT. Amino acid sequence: CASSRAGIGNTIYF.

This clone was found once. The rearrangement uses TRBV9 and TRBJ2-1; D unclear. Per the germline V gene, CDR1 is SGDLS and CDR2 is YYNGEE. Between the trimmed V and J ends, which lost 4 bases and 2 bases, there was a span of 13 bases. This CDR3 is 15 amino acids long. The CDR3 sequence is CASSFLGLAYNEQFF. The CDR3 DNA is TGTGCCAGCAGCTTCCTCGGGTTGGCCTACAATGAGCAGTTCTTC.

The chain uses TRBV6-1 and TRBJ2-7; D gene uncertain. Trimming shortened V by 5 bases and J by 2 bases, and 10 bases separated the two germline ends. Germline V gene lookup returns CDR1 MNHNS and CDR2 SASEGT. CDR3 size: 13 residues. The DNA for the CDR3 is TGTGCCAGCAGTCGGCCCGAGACCTACGAGCAGTACTTC. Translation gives CASSRPETYEQYF.

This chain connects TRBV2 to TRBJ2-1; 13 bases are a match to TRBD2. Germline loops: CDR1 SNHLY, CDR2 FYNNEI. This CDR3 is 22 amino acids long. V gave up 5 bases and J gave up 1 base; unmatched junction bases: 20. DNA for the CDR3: TGTGCCAGCAGTCCCTCGCCACGCTGGACTAGCGGGGGAATAGGATCCTACAATGAGCAGTTCTTC. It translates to CASSPSPRWTSGGIGSYNEQFF.

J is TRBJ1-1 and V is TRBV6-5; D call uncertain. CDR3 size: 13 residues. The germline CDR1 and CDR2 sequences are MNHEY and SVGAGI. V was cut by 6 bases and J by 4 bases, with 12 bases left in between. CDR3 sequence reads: CASRPPGSTEAFF. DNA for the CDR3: TGTGCCAGCAGACCACCGGGGAGCACTGAAGCTTTCTTT.

The CDR3 nucleotides are TGTGCCAGCACCTGGCGGTGGGGTTCGTCCACCGGGGAGCTGTTTTTT. This encodes CASTWRWGSSTGELFF. The chain is built from TRBV11-2 and TRBJ2-2, with no clear D. The CDR3 consists of 16 residues. The V end was cut by 7 bases, the J end by 4 bases, with 19 bases between. Germline CDR1 reads SGHAT; CDR2 reads FQNNGV. Looking up the rest from reference TRBV11-2 and TRBJ2-2 gives the full variable domain: EAGVAQSPRYKIIEKRQSVAFWCNPISGHATLYWYQQILGQGPKLLIQFQNNGVVDDSQLPKDRFSAERLKGVDSTLKIQPAKLEDSAVYLCASTWRWGSSTGELFFGEGSRLTVL.

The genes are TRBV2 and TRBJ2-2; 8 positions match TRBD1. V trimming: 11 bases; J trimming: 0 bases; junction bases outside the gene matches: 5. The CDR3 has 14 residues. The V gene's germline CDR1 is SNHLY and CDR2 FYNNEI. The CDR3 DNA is TGTGCCTCAGGGACAGGCACGAACACCGGGGAGCTGTTTTTT. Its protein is CASGTGTNTGELFF.

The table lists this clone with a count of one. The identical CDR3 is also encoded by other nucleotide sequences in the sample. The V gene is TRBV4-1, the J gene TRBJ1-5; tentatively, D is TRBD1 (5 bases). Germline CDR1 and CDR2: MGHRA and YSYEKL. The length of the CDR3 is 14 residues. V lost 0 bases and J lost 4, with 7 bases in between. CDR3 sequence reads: CASSQDWGNQPQHF. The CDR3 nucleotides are TGCGCCAGCAGCCAAGATTGGGGGAATCAGCCCCAGCATTTT.

In nucleotides, the CDR3 is TGTGCCAGCAGTTACGACTGGGGTGGCACAGATACGCAGTATTTT. Translating gives CASSYDWGGTDTQYF. The V and J genes are TRBV6-5 and TRBJ2-3, with D hard to call. This CDR3 is built from 15 residues. Trimming shortened V by 2 bases and J by 1 base, and 10 bases separated the two germline ends. Germline V lookup: CDR1 MNHEY, CDR2 SVGAGI.

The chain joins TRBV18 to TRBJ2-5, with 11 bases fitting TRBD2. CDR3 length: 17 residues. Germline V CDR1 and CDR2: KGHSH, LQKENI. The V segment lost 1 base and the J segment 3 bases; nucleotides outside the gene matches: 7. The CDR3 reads CASSPLSGTSGKETQYF. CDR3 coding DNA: TGTGCCAGCTCACCACTTTCCGGGACTAGCGGAAAAGAGACCCAGTACTTC.

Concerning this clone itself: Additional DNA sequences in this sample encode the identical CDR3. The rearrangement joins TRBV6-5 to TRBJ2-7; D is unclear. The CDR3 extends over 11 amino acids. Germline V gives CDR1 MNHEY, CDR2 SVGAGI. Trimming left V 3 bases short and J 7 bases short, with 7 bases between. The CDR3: CASSYSNEQYF. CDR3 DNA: TGTGCCAGCAGTTATAGCAATGAGCAGTACTTC.